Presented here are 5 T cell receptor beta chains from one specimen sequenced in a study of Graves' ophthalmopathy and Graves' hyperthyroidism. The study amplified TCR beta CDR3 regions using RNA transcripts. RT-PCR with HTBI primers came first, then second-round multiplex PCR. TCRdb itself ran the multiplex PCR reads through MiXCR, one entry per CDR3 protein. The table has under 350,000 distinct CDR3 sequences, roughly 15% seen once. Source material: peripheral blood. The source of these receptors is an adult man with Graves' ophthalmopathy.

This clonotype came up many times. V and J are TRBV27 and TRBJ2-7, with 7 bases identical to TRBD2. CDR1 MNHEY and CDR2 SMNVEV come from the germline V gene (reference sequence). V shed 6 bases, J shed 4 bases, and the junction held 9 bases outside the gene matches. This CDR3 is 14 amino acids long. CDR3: CASSVRGRGYEQYF. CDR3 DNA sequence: TGTGCCAGCAGCGTACGCGGGAGAGGTTACGAGCAGTACTTC.

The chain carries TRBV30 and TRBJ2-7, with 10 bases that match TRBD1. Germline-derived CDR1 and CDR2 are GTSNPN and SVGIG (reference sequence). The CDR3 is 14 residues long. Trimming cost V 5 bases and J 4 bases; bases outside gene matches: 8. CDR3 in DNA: TGTGCCTGGGTACAAGGGACAGGGGATTACGAGCAGTACTTC. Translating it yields CAWVQGTGDYEQYF.

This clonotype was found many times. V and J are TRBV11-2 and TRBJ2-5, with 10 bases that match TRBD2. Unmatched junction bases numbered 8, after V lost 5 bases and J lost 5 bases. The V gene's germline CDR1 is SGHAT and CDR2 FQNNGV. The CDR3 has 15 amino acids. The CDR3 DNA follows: TGTGCCAGCAGCAGGAGCGGGAGGGCCGGGGAGACCCAGTACTTC. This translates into CASSRSGRAGETQYF.

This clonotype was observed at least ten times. This chain's CDR3 is CSVETLGQNTEAFF. The DNA for the CDR3 is TGCAGCGTTGAAACCTTAGGGCAGAACACTGAAGCTTTCTTT. The chain couples TRBV29-1 to TRBJ1-1; D call uncertain. Germline CDR1 and CDR2: SQVTM and ANQGSEA. CDR3 length: 14 amino acids. V lost 2 bases and J 1 base, leaving 11 bases between the germline ends.

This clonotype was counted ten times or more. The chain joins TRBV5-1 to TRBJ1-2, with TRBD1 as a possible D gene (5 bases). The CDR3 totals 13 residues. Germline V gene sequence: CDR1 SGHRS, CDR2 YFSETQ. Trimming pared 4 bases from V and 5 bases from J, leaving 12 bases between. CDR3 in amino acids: CASSPTDGYGYTF. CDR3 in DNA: TGCGCCAGCAGCCCGACAGACGGATATGGCTACACCTTC.